This T cell receptor (beta chain) was observed in a study of cytomegalovirus exposure and HLA in healthy donors. 13 Jbeta primers and 60 Vbeta primers were used for the PCR. The table came from immunoSEQ multiplex PCR; TCRdb's copy has only in-frame clones and leaves some out. The sample totals some 80,000 clones; its top ten clones hold roughly an eighth. V lost 5 bases and J 4 bases, leaving 11 bases between the germline ends. This CDR3 is 13 amino acids long. Germline loops: CDR1 SGHTA, CDR2 FQGTGA. Overall study findings and caveats: Associated with HLA alleles at 0.05 false discovery rate in a later analysis were 16,951 TCR beta sequences. Immune exposure was documented only through CMV serostatus.

A note on this clone: Its antigen remains unidentified.

The chain employs TRBV7-3 and TRBJ1-1, with no clear D. The source material was PBMCs. This receptor was taken from a man aged 50-60 years in good health and CMV-seropositive. Here the CDR3 reads CASSAGEVTEAFF. Written as DNA, the CDR3 is TGTGCCAGCAGCGCCGGGGAGGTCACTGAAGCTTTCTTT.